The 23 T cell receptor beta chains given below trace back to one sample, sequenced in a study of cytomegalovirus exposure and HLA in healthy donors. The PCR ran on 60 Vbeta and 13 Jbeta primers. Generated by immunoSEQ multiplex PCR, the TCRdb table keeps only in-frame clones and is missing some. The sample lists 65,000 to 70,000 clones; roughly nine tenths were seen once. The sample taken for sequencing was PBMCs. The receptors derive from a woman between 25 and 40 years old in good health and CMV-seropositive.

In DNA form, the CDR3 reads TGTGCCAGTAGTACGCGGGAGAACTCCTACGAGCAGTACTTC. It codes for CASSTRENSYEQYF. The rearrangement links TRBV19 to TRBJ2-7, with 7 bases that match TRBD2. This CDR3 spans 14 amino acids. V shed 4 bases, J shed 0 bases, and the junction held 3 bases outside the gene matches. Looked up from germline, CDR1 is LNHDA and CDR2 is SQIVND (reference sequence). The variable domain in full, with the rest retrieved from reference TRBV19 and TRBJ2-7, is DGGITQSPKYLFRKEGQNVTLSCEQNLNHDAMYWYRQDPGQGLRLIYYSQIVNDFQKGDIAEGYSVSREKKESFPLTVTSAQKNPTAFYLCASSTRENSYEQYFGPGTRLTVT.

This rearrangement joins TRBV19 to TRBJ2-1; D gene ambiguous. The CDR3 runs 16 residues. Germline V CDR1 and CDR2: LNHDA, SQIVND (reference sequence). Between the trimmed V and J ends, which lost 3 bases and 7 bases, there was a span of 19 bases. This chain's CDR3 is CASSMALGPLRNEQFF. As DNA, the CDR3 is TGTGCCAGTAGTATGGCCTTGGGCCCCCTCCGGAATGAGCAGTTCTTC. The whole variable domain, filled in from reference TRBV19 and TRBJ2-1, reads DGGITQSPKYLFRKEGQNVTLSCEQNLNHDAMYWYRQDPGQGLRLIYYSQIVNDFQKGDIAEGYSVSREKKESFPLTVTSAQKNPTAFYLCASSMALGPLRNEQFFGPGTRLTVL.

The genes are TRBV12-1 and TRBJ2-5; TRBD2 is the table's D call, not checked against the DNA. The J call may not be correct, given that the DNA end is closer to TRBJ2-7. TRBV12-1 is termed a pseudogene. This CDR3 has 11 amino acids. DNA of the CDR3: TGTGCCAGCAGCCCACCAAACGAGCAGTACTTC. Its translation: CASSPPNEQYF.

The chain links TRBV5-1 to TRBJ2-5, with TRBD2 identical over 7 bases. This CDR3 has 15 residues. In germline, CDR1 is SGHRS, CDR2 YFSETQ. V lost 4 bases to trimming and J lost 3 bases; unmatched junction nucleotides: 9. CDR3 coding DNA: TGCGCCAGCAGCCCACGACCCAGCGGGGAAGAGACCCAGTACTTC. Amino acid sequence: CASSPRPSGEETQYF.

This clone was seen just once. The chain recombines TRBV5-4 with TRBJ2-7; 7 nucleotides agree with TRBD2. J gave up 3 bases and V 7 bases, and 7 bases lay outside the gene matches. This CDR3 is 13 amino acids long. The germline gives CDR1 SGHNT, CDR2 YYREEE (reference sequence). CDR3 coding DNA: TGTGCCAGCTCCCCCCAGCGGGACTACGAGCAGTACTTC. Amino acids: CASSPQRDYEQYF.

V and J are TRBV2 and TRBJ2-1; D call uncertain. V was shortened by 3 bases and J by 8 bases, with 14 bases between the two germline ends. The germline V gene has CDR1 SNHLY and CDR2 FYNNEI. This CDR3 contains 14 residues. The CDR3 is CASSDLGQVDEQFF. The DNA for the CDR3 is TGTGCCAGCAGTGACCTGGGCCAGGTGGATGAGCAGTTCTTC.

The V call is TRBV10-2, the J call TRBJ2-2; D gene ambiguous. Deletions cut 0 bases from V and 1 base from J, with 9 bases between. The CDR3 is made up of 16 amino acids. Looked up from germline, CDR1 is WSHSY and CDR2 is SAAADI. CDR3 sequence (DNA): TGCGCCAGCAGTGAGTCCAGACACCTGAACACCGGGGAGCTGTTTTTT. It translates to CASSESRHLNTGELFF.

This chain links TRBV5-4 with TRBJ2-7, with a possible D match to TRBD2 (5 bases). V lost 0 bases to trimming and J lost 7 bases, with 14 bases between them. The CDR3 is 14 residues long. In germline, CDR1 is SGHNT, CDR2 YYREEE (reference sequence). CDR3 bases: TGTGCCAGCAGCTTGGTAGGAGGCCCTTGGGAGCAGTACTTC. Translating gives CASSLVGGPWEQYF.

The rearrangement joins TRBV29-1 to TRBJ1-2, with D maybe TRBD1 (5 bases). The CDR3 is 13 amino acids. The germline CDR1 and CDR2 sequences are SQVTM and ANQGSEA. Trimming left V 5 bases short and J 7 bases short, with 17 bases between. Here the CDR3 reads CSVYGGDFGGYTF. The CDR3 DNA sequence: TGCAGCGTTTACGGGGGAGACTTTGGTGGCTACACCTTC.

The chain has TRBV6-1 and TRBJ2-7, with 11 bases matching TRBD2. The CDR3 contains 15 residues. The V segment lost 2 bases and the J segment 7 bases; nucleotides outside the gene matches: 7. Germline CDR1 is MNHNS and CDR2 is SASEGT. CDR3 nucleotides: TGTGCCAGCAGTGAACATTCTAGCGGGAGGAGTGAGCAGTACTTC. It specifies CASSEHSSGRSEQYF.

Only one count was recorded for this clone. This sequence joins TRBV7-3 and TRBJ2-7; maybe TRBD1 (6 bases). V was shortened by 1 base and J by 3 bases, with 10 bases between the two germline ends. The CDR3 contains 14 residues. Germline-derived CDR1 and CDR2 are SGHTA and FQGTGA. CDR3 DNA sequence: TGTGCCAGCAGCTTAAGCCAGGGGAACTACGAGCAGTACTTC. This translates into CASSLSQGNYEQYF.

The rearrangement uses TRBV5-1 and TRBJ1-1, with 9 bases fitting TRBD1. V lost 2 bases, J lost 0 bases, and 8 bases stayed unmatched. The CDR3 covers 17 residues. Germline V gene data show CDR1 as SGHRS and CDR2 as YFSETQ. The CDR3 protein is CASSLQPGQGLNTEAFF. In DNA, the CDR3 is TGCGCCAGCAGCTTACAACCGGGACAGGGATTGAACACTGAAGCTTTCTTT.

The rearrangement joins TRBV6-1 to TRBJ1-5; D call uncertain. Germline V gene lookup returns CDR1 MNHNS and CDR2 SASEGT. CDR3 length equals 14 residues. Trimming left V 2 bases short and J 7 bases short, with 12 bases between. CDR3 region: CASSERLRGQPQHF. Here the CDR3 DNA reads TGTGCCAGCAGTGAACGGTTGAGAGGCCAGCCCCAGCATTTT.

The rearrangement links TRBV19 to TRBJ1-1; 7 nucleotides align to TRBD1. CDR1 LNHDA and CDR2 SQIVND come from the germline V gene (reference sequence). The V segment lost 8 bases and the J segment 4 bases; nucleotides outside the gene matches: 4. This CDR3 spans 12 amino acids. The CDR3, as DNA: TGTGCCAGTTACGACAGGGTCACTGAAGCTTTCTTT. Amino acids: CASYDRVTEAFF.

This chain joins TRBV19 and TRBJ1-1; D perhaps matches TRBD1 (5 bases). Trimming cost V 10 bases and J 8 bases, with 17 bases left between them. Germline lookup yields CDR1 LNHDA and CDR2 SQIVND (reference sequence). The CDR3 contains 12 residues. CDR3 sequence: CATHRGGDEAFF. CDR3 DNA sequence: TGTGCCACTCACCGAGGCGGGGACGAAGCTTTCTTT.

This clone appeared a single time. The chain is built from TRBV28 and TRBJ2-7; a possible D gene is TRBD1 (6 bases). The CDR3 contains 13 residues. The V end was cut by 6 bases, the J end by 4 bases, with 13 bases between. CDR1 and CDR2 from the germline V gene are MDHEN and SYDVKM. CDR3 in amino acids: CASRSTGWYEQYF. CDR3 in DNA: TGTGCCAGCAGGTCGACAGGATGGTACGAGCAGTACTTC.

This sequence joins TRBV10-2 and TRBJ1-1; D uncertain. CDR1 and CDR2 (germline): WSHSY, SAAADI. The CDR3 sequence is 15 residues long. Trimming removed 4 bases at V and 0 bases at J, with 12 bases between. This CDR3 reads CASSVGEDVNTEAFF. DNA of the CDR3: TGCGCCAGCAGTGTTGGGGAGGACGTGAACACTGAAGCTTTCTTT.

A remark on this clone: The junction departs from the called germline gene at one end, perhaps through a read error. J is TRBJ2-5 and V is TRBV6-5; TRBD2 might be the D (5 bases). Germline CDR1 and CDR2: MNHEY and SVGAGI. The CDR3 has 10 amino acids. CDR3 sequence (DNA): TGTTCCAGCACCGGGGTGACCCAGTACTTC. Protein product: CSSTGVTQYF.

V and J are TRBV4-1 and TRBJ1-4; 8 positions match TRBD1. V gave up 4 bases and J gave up 1 base; unmatched junction bases: 11. The CDR3 sequence is 18 residues long. Germline CDR1 MGHRA, CDR2 YSYEKL. CDR3 coding DNA: TGCGCCAGCAGCCGTCCGGACAGGGCGGCGAGAACTAATGAAAAACTGTTTTTT. As protein: CASSRPDRAARTNEKLFF.

The V and J genes are TRBV6-5 and TRBJ1-3; D gene ambiguous. Between the trimmed V and J ends, which lost 3 bases and 0 bases, there was a span of 6 bases. The CDR3 consists of 14 residues. CDR1 and CDR2 (germline): MNHEY, SVGAGI. The CDR3 nucleotides read TGTGCCAGCAGTTATTCCCGCTCTGGAAACACCATATATTTT. Amino acids: CASSYSRSGNTIYF.

This rearrangement joins TRBV5-1 to TRBJ2-3; 7 nucleotides align to TRBD1. CDR1 is SGHRS, CDR2 YFSETQ, per germline. V was pared by 4 bases and J by 2 bases, with 4 bases of the junction left unmatched. This CDR3 has 14 amino acids. CDR3 residues: CASSPGQHTDTQYF. In DNA, the CDR3 is TGCGCCAGCAGCCCGGGACAGCACACAGATACGCAGTATTTT. Combining the CDR3 with reference TRBV5-1 and TRBJ2-3 gives the whole variable domain KAGVTQTPRYLIKTRGQQVTLSCSPISGHRSVSWYQQTPGQGLQFLFEYFSETQRNKGNFPGRFSGRQFSNSRSEMNVSTLELGDSALYLCASSPGQHTDTQYFGPGTRLTVL.

The gene calls are TRBV28 and TRBJ2-2, with D possibly matching TRBD1 (5 bases). There are 16 residues in the CDR3. Germline CDR1 and CDR2: MDHEN and SYDVKM. Trimming removed 7 bases from V and 1 base from J, with 16 bases in between. CDR3 coding DNA: TGTGCCAGCAACCAACAGGACGCATTGAACACCGGGGAGCTGTTTTTT. This gives the protein CASNQQDALNTGELFF.

The chain has TRBV6-5 and TRBJ2-2; 13 bases are shared with TRBD2. The CDR3 runs 15 residues. Germline V lookup: CDR1 MNHEY, CDR2 SVGAGI. V dropped 6 bases and J dropped 6; count of bases not matched to a gene: 4. As DNA, the CDR3 is TGTGCCAGCAGCGTACTAGCGGGAGGGGCCGGGGAGCTGTTTTTT. Translating it yields CASSVLAGGAGELFF.